This T cell receptor beta chain was captured in a study of blood T cells in healthy people across ages. A sample-barcoded 5' primer and a J-beta primer mix were used in a second PCR of about 7 to 12 cycles. Each of the cDNA molecules was tagged by a template-switch adaptor with 12 random nucleotides. TCRdb reprocessed the 5' RACE reads with MiXCR, giving one entry per CDR3 protein. The sample holds under 2,000,000 distinct CDR3 sequences; just under 50% are singletons and the top ten take approximately 2.1%. This clonotype was seen only a few times. Its antigen remains unknown. Study outcomes and limitations: Versus aged donors, long-lived donors had higher diversity and more naive CD4+ cells.

This receptor was identified in a woman aged 40 to 50 in good health. Sequencing input: blood.

CDR3 region: CATSRDGRGSETQYF. The CDR3 DNA is TGTGCCACCAGCAGAGATGGGCGGGGCTCTGAGACCCAGTACTTC. The V and J genes are TRBV15 and TRBJ2-5, with a possible D match to TRBD2 (6 bases). This CDR3 has 15 amino acids. Germline-derived CDR1 and CDR2 are LNHNV and YYDKDF (reference sequence). Trimming pared 0 bases from V and 5 bases from J, leaving 13 bases between.